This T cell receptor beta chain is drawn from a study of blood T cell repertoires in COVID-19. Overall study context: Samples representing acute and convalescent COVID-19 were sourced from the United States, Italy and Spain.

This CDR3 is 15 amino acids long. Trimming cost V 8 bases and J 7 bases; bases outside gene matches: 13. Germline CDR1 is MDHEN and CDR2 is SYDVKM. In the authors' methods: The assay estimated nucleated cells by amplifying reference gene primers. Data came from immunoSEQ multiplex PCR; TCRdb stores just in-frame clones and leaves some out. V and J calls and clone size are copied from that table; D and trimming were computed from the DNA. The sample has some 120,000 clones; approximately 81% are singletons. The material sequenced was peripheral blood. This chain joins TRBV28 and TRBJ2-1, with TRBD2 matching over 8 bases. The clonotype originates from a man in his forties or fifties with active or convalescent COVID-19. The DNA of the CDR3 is TGTGCCAGCGTTCAGCCCGGGGGGGCCAGGAATGAGCAGTTCTTC. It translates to CASVQPGGARNEQFF.